This record looks at one TCR beta chain sequence and its context. Which antigen it targets is not known. No base-level quality is on record; no much larger clone is a single base apart. The sample's treatment or condition label, decoded: live attenuated yellow fever vaccine strain. A standard Ficoll-Paque protocol was used to isolate PBMCs from peripheral blood. CD4 and CD8 T-cell fractions were isolated with Dynabeads CD4 and CD8 positive selection kits. TriZol was used to extract RNA from bulk PBMCs, from CD4 and CD8 fractions, and from dextramer-positive and dextramer-negative fractions. TCR cDNA was synthesized by 5'RACE template switching, through which a universal primer site and unique molecular identifiers were introduced. Priming for cDNA synthesis came from both the TCR alpha and TCR beta constant segments. Libraries were amplified in two PCR steps, with sample barcodes and sequencing adapters added in the second step. Sequencing of libraries was done on Illumina HiSeq 2500 (2x100 bp) or NovaSeq (2x150 bp). As for the original processing: Reads were demultiplexed and collapsed into UMI consensus sequences with MIGEC, and V(D)J alignment was performed with MiXCR. Vaccine-responding clonotypes were defined with edgeR using replicate PBMC samples, requiring FDR below 0.01 and a log2 fold change above 5 up to day 15. Each bulk clonotype was labeled CD4 or CD8 based on which sequenced repertoire, CD4 or CD8, contained the clonotype at higher abundance. TCRdb handled the public reads itself, with Q25 trimming in fastp and clone calling in MiXCR, and kept productive beta chains. Each CDR3 protein appears once, grouped with its most common genes and DNA. The V and J calls, along with clone size, are taken from TCRdb and not from the paper's own processing. This sample comprises roughly 60,000 distinct CDR3 sequences, more than 5.5% of them detected only once. The ten largest clonotypes hold around 44% of the sample.

The CDR3 has 16 amino acids, counting the end cysteine and phenylalanine. Just CDR3 DNA is preserved here, 48 bases in frame from base 1. Trimming leaves V shorter by 4 bases and J shorter by 4 bases, with the junction holding 9 bases beyond the gene matches. The CDR1 and CDR2 encoded by the germline V gene (reference sequence) are SEHNR and FQNEAQ. This record belongs to a study of T cells after yellow fever vaccination (dated by TCRdb to about 2019). Context from the whole study: The SMART-Seq v4 Ultra Low Input RNA kit was used to prepare libraries from fractions with low cell numbers. To track T-cell clones before and after primary and booster YFV17D yellow fever vaccination, bulk TCR alpha and beta repertoires were sequenced longitudinally. Two healthy male donors, one aged 18 to 29 and one aged 30 to 40 years, made up the cohort. Bulk PBMC replicates and cell subsets were isolated from blood drawn at multiple timepoints before and after both primary and secondary immunization.

Overall results and qualifications from the work: A small share of clonotypes occurred in both CD4 and CD8 compartments, likely arising from convergent recombination. The study included only two donors, which limits how far the findings can be generalized. Because abundant contaminating clonotypes from the bulk population could be contained in FACS-sorted repertoires, computational filtering was required. The secondary T-cell response was found to be weaker but faster than the primary response, with a peak reached on day 5 rather than on day 15. After the booster, most of the clones that had expanded following primary vaccination were detected again (roughly 97% of CD4 and around 88% of CD8), which suggests that memory was broadly maintained.

The sample in question was CD8+ T cells sorted from PBMCs, obtained on the day of the first yellow fever vaccination. This clonotype originated in a man between 18 and 35 years old who received the YFV17D yellow fever vaccine. The V and J segments used are TRBV7-9 and TRBJ1-4, with 7 bases in between that match TRBD1. For the CDR3, the sequence is CASSSTGTAYNEKLFF. The nucleotide sequence reads TGTGCCAGCAGCTCCACCGGGACAGCTTATAATGAAAAACTGTTTTTT.